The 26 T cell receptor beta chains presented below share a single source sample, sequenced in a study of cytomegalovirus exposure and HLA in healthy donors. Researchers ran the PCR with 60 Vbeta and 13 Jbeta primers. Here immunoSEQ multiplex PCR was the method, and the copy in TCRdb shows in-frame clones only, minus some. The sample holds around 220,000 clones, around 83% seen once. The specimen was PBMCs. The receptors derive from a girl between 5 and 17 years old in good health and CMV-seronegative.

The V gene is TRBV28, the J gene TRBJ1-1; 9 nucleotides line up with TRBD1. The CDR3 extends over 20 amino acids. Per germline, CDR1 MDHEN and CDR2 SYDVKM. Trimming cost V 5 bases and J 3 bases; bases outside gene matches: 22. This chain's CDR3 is CASSAMIYLGQGRVDTEAFF. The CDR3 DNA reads TGTGCCAGCAGTGCTATGATTTATCTCGGACAGGGGAGGGTAGACACTGAAGCTTTCTTT.

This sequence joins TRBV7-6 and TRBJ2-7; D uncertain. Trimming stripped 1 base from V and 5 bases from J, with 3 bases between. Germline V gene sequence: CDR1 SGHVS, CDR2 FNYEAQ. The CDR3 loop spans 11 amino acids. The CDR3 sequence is CASSLEHEQYF. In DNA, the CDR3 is TGTGCCAGCAGCTTAGAGCACGAGCAGTACTTC.

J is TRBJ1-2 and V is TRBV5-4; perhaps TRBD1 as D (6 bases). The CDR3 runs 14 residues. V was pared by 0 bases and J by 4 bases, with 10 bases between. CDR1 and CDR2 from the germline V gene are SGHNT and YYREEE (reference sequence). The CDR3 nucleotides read TGTGCCAGCAGCTTGGCCGGGGGGCCCTATGGCTACACCTTC. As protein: CASSLAGGPYGYTF.

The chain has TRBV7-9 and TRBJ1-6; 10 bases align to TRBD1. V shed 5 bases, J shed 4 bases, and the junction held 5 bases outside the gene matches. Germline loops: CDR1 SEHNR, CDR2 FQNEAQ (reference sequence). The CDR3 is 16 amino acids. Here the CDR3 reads CASSTTDRGYNSPLHF. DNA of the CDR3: TGTGCCAGCAGCACGACGGACAGGGGGTATAATTCACCCCTCCACTTT.

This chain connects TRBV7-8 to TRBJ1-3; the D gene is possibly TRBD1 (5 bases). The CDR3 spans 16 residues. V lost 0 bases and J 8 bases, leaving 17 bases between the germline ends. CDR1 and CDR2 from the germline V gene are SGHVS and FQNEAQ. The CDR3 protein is CASSLAAGIEGDTIYF. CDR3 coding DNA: TGTGCCAGCAGCTTAGCAGCGGGGATTGAAGGGGACACCATATATTTT. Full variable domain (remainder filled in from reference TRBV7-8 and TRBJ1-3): GAGVSQSPRYKVAKRGQDVALRCDPISGHVSLFWYQQALGQGPEFLTYFQNEAQLDKSGLPSDRFFAERPEGSVSTLKIQRTQQEDSAVYLCASSLAAGIEGDTIYFGEGSWLTVV.

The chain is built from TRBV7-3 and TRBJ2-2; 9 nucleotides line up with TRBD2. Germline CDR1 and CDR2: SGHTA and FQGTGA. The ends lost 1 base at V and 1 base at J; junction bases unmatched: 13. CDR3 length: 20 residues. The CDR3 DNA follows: TGTGCCAGCAGCTTAAGAAGGCTAGCGGGGACACCAATGAACACCGGGGAGCTGTTTTTT. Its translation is CASSLRRLAGTPMNTGELFF.

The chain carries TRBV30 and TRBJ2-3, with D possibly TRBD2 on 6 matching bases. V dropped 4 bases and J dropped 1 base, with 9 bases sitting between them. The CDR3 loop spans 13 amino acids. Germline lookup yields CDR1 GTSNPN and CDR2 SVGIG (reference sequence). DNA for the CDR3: TGTGCCTGGATGGGGGGTGGCACAGATACGCAGTATTTT. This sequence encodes CAWMGGGTDTQYF.

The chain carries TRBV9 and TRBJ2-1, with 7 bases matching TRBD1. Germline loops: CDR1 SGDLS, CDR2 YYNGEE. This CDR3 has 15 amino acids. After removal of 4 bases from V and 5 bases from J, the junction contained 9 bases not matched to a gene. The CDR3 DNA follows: TGTGCCAGCAGCCTCAGGGGGTTGGTAAACAATGAGCAGTTCTTC. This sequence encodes CASSLRGLVNNEQFF.

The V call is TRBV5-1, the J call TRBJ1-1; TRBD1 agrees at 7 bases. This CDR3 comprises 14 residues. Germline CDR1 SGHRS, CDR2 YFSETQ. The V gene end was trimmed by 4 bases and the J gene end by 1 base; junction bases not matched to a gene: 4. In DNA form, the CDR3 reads TGCGCCAGCAGCAATCGACAGGGGAACACTGAAGCTTTCTTT. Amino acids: CASSNRQGNTEAFF.

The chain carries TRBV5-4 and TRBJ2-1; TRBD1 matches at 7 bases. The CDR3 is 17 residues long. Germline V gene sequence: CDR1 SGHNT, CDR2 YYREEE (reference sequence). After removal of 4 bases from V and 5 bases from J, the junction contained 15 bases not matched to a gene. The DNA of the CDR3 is TGTGCCAGCAGCCCCCGTACGACAGGGTTTTCAAACAATGAGCAGTTCTTC. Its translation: CASSPRTTGFSNNEQFF.

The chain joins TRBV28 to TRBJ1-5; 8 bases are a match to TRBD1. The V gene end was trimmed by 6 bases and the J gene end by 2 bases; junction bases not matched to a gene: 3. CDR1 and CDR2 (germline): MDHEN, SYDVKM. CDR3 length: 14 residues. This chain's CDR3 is CASSWGQGNQPQHF. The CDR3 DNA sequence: TGTGCCAGCAGCTGGGGACAGGGCAATCAGCCCCAGCATTTT. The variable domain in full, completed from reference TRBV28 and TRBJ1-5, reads DVKVTQSSRYLVKRTGEKVFLECVQDMDHENMFWYRQDPGLGLRLIYFSYDVKMKEKGDIPEGYSVSREKKERFSLILESASTNQTSMYLCASSWGQGNQPQHFGDGTRLSIL.

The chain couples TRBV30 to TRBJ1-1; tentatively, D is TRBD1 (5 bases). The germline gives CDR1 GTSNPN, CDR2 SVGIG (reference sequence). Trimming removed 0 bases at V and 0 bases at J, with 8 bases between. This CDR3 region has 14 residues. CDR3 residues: CAWSVRQLNTEAFF. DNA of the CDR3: TGTGCCTGGAGTGTACGACAGCTGAACACTGAAGCTTTCTTT.

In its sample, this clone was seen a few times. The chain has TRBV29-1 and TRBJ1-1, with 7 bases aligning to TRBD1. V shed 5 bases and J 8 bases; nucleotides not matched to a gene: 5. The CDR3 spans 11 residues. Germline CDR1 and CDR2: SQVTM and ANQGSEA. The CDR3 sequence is CSVTGAGEAFF. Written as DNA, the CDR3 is TGCAGCGTTACAGGGGCAGGGGAAGCTTTCTTT.

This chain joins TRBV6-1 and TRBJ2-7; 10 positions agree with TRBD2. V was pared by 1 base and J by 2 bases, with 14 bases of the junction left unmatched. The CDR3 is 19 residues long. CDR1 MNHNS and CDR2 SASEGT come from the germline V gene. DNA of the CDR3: TGTGCCAGCAGTGAAGTTAGGTCTAGCGGGGGCCCGTCTCCCTACGAGCAGTACTTC. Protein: CASSEVRSSGGPSPYEQYF.

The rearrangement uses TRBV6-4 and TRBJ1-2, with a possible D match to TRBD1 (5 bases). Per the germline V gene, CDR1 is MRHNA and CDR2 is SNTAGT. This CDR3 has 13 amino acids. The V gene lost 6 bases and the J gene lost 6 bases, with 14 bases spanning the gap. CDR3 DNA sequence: TGTGCCAGCAGCCCCCAGGGAGGTGATGGCTACACCTTC. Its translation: CASSPQGGDGYTF.

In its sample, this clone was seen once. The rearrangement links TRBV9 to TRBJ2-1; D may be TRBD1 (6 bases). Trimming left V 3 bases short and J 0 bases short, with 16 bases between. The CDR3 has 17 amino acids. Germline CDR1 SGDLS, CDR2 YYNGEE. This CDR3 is CASSGTGHLSSYNEQFF. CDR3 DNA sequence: TGTGCCAGCAGCGGAACGGGACATTTGAGCTCCTACAATGAGCAGTTCTTC.

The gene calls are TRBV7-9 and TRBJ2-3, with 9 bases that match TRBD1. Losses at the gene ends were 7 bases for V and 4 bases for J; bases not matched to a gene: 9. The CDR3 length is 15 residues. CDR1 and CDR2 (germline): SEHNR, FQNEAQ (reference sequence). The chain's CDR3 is CASTAGTGFADTQYF. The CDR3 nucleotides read TGTGCCAGCACCGCCGGGACAGGGTTTGCAGATACGCAGTATTTT.

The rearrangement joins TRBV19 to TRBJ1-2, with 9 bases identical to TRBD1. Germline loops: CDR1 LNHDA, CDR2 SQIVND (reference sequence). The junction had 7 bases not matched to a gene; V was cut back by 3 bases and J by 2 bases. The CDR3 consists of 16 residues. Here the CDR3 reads CASSMGGTGPNYGYTF. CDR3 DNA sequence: TGTGCCAGTAGTATGGGGGGGACAGGGCCCAACTATGGCTACACCTTC.

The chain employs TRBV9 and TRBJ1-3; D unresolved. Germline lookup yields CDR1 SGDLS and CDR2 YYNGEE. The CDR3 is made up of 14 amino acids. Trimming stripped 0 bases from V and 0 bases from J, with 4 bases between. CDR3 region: CASSVDFSGNTIYF. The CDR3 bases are TGTGCCAGCAGCGTAGACTTCTCTGGAAACACCATATATTTT.

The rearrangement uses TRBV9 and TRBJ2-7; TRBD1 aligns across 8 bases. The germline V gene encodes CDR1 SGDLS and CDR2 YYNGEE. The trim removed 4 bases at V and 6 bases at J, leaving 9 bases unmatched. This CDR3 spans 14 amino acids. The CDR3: CASSPRTGKIEQYF. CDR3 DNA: TGTGCCAGCAGCCCCCGGACAGGGAAAATCGAGCAGTACTTC.

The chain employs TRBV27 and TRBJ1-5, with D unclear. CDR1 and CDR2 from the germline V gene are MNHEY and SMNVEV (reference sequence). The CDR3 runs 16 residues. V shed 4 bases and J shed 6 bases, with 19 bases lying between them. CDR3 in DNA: TGTGCCAGCAGTTCCTTTAAGGGAAGGGAGGGTCAGCCCCAGCATTTT. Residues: CASSSFKGREGQPQHF.

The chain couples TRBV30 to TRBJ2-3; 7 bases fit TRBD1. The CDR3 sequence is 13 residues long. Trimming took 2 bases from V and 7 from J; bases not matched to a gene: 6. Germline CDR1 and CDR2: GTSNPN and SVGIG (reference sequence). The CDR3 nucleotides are TGTGCCTGGAGTCTGGCAGGGGGTCATACGCAGTATTTT. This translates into CAWSLAGGHTQYF.

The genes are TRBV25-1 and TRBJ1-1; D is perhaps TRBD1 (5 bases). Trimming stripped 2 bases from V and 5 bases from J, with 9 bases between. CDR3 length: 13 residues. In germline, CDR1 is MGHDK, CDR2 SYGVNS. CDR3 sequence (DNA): TGTGCCAGCAGTGAAGGTAGGGGAACTGAAGCTTTCTTT. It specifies CASSEGRGTEAFF.

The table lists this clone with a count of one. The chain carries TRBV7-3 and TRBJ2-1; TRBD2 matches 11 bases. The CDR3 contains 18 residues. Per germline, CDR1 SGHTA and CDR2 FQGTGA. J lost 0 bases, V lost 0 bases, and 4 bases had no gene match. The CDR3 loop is CASSLTLLAGGSYNEQFF. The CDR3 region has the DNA TGTGCCAGCAGCTTAACCCTCCTAGCGGGGGGCTCCTACAATGAGCAGTTCTTC.

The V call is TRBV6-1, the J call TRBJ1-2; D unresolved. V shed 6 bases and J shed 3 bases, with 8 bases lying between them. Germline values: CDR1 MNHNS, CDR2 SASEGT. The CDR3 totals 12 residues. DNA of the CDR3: TGTGCCAGCAGGGCCGGGGACTATGGCTACACCTTC. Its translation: CASRAGDYGYTF.

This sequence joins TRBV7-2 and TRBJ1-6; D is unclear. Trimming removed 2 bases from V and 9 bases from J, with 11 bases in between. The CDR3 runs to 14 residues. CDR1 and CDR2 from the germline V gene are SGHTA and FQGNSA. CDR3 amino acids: CASSLTVFGSPLHF. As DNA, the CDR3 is TGTGCCAGCAGCTTAACAGTTTTCGGTTCACCCCTCCACTTT.